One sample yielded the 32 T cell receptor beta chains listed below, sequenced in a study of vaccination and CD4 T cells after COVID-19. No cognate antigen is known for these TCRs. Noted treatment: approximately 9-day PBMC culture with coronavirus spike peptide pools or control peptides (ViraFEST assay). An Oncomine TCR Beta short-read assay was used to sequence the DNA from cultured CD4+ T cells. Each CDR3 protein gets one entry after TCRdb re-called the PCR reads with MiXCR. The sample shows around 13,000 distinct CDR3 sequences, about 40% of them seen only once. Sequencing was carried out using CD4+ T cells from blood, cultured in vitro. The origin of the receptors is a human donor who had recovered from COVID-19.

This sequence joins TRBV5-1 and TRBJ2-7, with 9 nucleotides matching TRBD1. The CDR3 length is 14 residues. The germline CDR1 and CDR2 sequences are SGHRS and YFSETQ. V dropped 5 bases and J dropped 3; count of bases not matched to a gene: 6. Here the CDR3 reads CASRSGTGNYEQYF. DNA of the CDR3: TGCGCCAGCAGGTCCGGGACAGGGAACTACGAGCAGTACTTC.

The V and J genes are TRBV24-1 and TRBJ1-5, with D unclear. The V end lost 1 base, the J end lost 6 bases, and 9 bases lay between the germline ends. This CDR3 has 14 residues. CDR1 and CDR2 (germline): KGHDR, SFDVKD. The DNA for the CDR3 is TGTGCCACCAGTGATTTCTCCAGTCTTCAGCCCCAGCATTTT. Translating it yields CATSDFSSLQPQHF.

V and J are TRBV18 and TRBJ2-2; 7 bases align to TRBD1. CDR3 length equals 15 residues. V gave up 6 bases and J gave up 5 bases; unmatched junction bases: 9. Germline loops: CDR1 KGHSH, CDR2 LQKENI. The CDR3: CASSTLAGGTGELFF. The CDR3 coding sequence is TGTGCCAGCTCGACCCTTGCAGGGGGTACCGGGGAGCTGTTTTTT.

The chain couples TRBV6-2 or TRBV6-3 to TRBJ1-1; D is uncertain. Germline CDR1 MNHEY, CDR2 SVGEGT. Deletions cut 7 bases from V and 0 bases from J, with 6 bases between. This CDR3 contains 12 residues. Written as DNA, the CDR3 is TGTGCCAGCAAAACAGTGAACACTGAAGCTTTCTTT. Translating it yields CASKTVNTEAFF.

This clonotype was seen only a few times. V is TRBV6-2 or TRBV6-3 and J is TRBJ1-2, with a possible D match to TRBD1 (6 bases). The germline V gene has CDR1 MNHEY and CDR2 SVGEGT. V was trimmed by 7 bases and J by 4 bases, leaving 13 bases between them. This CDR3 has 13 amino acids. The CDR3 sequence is CASKRGQPYGYTF. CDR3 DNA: TGTGCCAGCAAACGAGGACAGCCCTATGGCTACACCTTC.

This chain's CDR3 is CASSGGQGASGYTF. The CDR3 DNA is TGTGCCAGCAGTGGGGGACAGGGGGCTAGTGGCTACACCTTC. The chain employs TRBV2 and TRBJ1-2, with 12 bases matching TRBD1. CDR3 size: 14 residues. Germline lookup yields CDR1 SNHLY and CDR2 FYNNEI. The V gene end was trimmed by 4 bases and the J gene end by 7 bases; junction bases not matched to a gene: 4.

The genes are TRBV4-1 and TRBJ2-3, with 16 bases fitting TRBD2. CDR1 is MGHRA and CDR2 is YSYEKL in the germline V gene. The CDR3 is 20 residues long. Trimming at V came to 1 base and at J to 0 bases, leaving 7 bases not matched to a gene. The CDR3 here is CASSQAAGTSGGASTDTQYF. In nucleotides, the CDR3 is TGCGCCAGCAGCCAAGCCGCGGGGACTAGCGGGGGGGCTAGCACAGATACGCAGTATTTT.

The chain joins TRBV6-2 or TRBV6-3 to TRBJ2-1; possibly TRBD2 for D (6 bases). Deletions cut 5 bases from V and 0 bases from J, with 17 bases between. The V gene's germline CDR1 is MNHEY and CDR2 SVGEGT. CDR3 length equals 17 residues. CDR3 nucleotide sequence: TGTGCCAGCAGTCAGGAGCGGGTGCCTAGCTCCTACAATGAGCAGTTCTTC. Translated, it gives CASSQERVPSSYNEQFF.

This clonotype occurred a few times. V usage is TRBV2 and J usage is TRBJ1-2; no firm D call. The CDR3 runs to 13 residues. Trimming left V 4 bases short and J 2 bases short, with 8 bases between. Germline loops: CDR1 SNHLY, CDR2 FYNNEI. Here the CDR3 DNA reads TGTGCCAGCAGTGGTCTTGGGAACTATGGCTACACCTTC. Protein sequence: CASSGLGNYGYTF.

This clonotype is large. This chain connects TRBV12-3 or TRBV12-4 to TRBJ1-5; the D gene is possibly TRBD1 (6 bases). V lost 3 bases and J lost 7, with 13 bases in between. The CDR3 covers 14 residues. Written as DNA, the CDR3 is TGTGCCAGCAGTTTCCGGGGGGGCAGGCAGCCCCAGCATTTT. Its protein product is CASSFRGGRQPQHF.

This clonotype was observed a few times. CDR3 in DNA: TGTGCCAGCAGTCCCCACAGGGGGGTGGTCACTGAAGCTTTCTTT. Translating it yields CASSPHRGVVTEAFF. V is TRBV6-1 and J is TRBJ1-1; the match to TRBD1 covers 8 bases. The CDR3 contains 15 residues. Germline CDR1 and CDR2: MNHNS and SASEGT. V lost 5 bases to trimming and J lost 4 bases; unmatched junction nucleotides: 9.

CDR3 sequence reads: CASSVEGSLSPLHF. The CDR3 DNA reads as TGTGCCAGCAGCGTAGAAGGGAGTCTTTCACCCCTCCACTTT. The rearrangement uses TRBV9 and TRBJ1-6; D uncertain. The CDR3 is 14 amino acids. Germline values: CDR1 SGDLS, CDR2 YYNGEE. The germline V and J ends were trimmed by 0 bases and 9 bases, with 10 bases remaining between them.

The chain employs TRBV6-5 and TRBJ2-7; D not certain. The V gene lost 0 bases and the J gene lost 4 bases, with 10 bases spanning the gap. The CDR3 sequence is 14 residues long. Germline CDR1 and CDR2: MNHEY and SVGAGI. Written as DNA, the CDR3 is TGTGCCAGCAGTTACTCGTCGGGTTGGTACGAGCAGTACTTC. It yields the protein CASSYSSGWYEQYF.

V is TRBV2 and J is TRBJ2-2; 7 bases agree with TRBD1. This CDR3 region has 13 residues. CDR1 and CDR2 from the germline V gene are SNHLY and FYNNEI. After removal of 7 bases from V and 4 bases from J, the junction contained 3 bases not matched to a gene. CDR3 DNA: TGTGCCAGCATACGACAGGGCACCGGGGAGCTGTTTTTT. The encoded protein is CASIRQGTGELFF.

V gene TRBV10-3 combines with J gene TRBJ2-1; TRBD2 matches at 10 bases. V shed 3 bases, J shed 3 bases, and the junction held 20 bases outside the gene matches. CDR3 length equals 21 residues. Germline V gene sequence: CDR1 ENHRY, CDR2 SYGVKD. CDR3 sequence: CAISEIFGKAGGPERYNEQFF. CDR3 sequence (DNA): TGTGCCATCAGTGAAATCTTCGGGAAAGCGGGGGGGCCCGAACGCTACAATGAGCAGTTCTTC.

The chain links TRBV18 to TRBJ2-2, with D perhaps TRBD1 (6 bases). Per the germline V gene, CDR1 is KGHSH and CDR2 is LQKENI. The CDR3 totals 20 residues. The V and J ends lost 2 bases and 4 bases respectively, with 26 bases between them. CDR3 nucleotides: TGTGCCAGCTCACCAATGGCCCAGGGGTCCAGGAAGTCGGGCACCGGGGAGCTGTTTTTT. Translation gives CASSPMAQGSRKSGTGELFF.

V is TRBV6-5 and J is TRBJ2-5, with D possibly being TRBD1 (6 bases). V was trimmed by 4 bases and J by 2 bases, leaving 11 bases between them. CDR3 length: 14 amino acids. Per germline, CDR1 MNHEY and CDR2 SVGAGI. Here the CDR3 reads CASSSGRGQETQYF. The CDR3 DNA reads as TGTGCCAGCAGTTCCGGCAGGGGACAAGAGACCCAGTACTTC.

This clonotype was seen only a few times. The CDR3 loop reads CASSGVSLGQGIVGELFF. The CDR3 DNA reads TGTGCCAGCAGTGGAGTATCCCTGGGGCAGGGGATTGTCGGGGAGCTGTTTTTT. The chain joins TRBV6-1 to TRBJ2-2; perhaps TRBD1 as D (6 bases). This CDR3 is built from 18 residues. Trimming left V 4 bases short and J 7 bases short, with 25 bases between. Germline assignment: CDR1 MNHNS and CDR2 SASEGT.

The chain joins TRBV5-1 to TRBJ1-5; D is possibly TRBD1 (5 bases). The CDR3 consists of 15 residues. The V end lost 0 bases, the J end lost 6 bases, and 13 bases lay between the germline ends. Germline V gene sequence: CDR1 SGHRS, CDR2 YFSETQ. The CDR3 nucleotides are TGCGCCAGCAGCTTGGAGGGGCAGGGTAGTCAGCCCCAGCATTTT. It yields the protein CASSLEGQGSQPQHF.

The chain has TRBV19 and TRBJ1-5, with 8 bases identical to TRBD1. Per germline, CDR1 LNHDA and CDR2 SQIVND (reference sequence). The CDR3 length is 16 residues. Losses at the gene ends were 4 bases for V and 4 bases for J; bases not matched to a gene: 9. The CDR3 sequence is CASSKLRDRRNQPQHF. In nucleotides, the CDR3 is TGTGCCAGTAGTAAGCTCCGGGACAGGCGAAATCAGCCCCAGCATTTT.

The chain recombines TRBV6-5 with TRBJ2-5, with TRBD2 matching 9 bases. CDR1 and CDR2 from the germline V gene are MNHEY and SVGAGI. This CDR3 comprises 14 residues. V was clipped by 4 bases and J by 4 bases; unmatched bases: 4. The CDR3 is CASSLAGGPETQYF. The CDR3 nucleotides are TGTGCCAGCAGTTTGGCGGGGGGGCCAGAGACCCAGTACTTC.

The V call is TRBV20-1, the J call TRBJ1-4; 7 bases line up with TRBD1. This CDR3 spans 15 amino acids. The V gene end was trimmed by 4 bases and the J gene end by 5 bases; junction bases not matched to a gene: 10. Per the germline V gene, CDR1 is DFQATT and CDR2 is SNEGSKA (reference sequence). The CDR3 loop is CSAKGPGQSNEKLFF. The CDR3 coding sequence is TGCAGTGCTAAGGGTCCGGGACAGTCCAATGAAAAACTGTTTTTT.

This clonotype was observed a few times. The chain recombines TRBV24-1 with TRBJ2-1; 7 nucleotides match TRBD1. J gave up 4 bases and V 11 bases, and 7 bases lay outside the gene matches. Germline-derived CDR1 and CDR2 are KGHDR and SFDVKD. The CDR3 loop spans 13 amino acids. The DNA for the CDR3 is TGTGCCATCCCCGGGACAGAGTACAATGAGCAGTTCTTC. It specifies CAIPGTEYNEQFF.

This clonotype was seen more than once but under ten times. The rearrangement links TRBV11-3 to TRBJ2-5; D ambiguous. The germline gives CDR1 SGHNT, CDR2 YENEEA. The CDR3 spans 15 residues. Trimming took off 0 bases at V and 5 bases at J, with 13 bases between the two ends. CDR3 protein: CASSLDGSAGETQYF. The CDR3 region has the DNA TGTGCCAGCAGCTTAGATGGGTCGGCCGGGGAGACCCAGTACTTC.

DNA of the CDR3: TGTGCCACCCGGCGGGGTTCATGTGGCTACACCTTC. Encoded protein: CATRRGSCGYTF. V usage is TRBV19 and J usage is TRBJ1-2; no firm D call. V was trimmed by 10 bases and J by 7 bases, leaving 16 bases between them. There are 12 residues in the CDR3. The germline V gene encodes CDR1 LNHDA and CDR2 SQIVND (reference sequence). The complete variable domain, with remaining parts taken from reference TRBV19 and TRBJ1-2, reads DGGITQSPKYLFRKEGQNVTLSCEQNLNHDAMYWYRQDPGQGLRLIYYSQIVNDFQKGDIAEGYSVSREKKESFPLTVTSAQKNPTAFYLCATRRGSCGYTFGSGTRLTVV.

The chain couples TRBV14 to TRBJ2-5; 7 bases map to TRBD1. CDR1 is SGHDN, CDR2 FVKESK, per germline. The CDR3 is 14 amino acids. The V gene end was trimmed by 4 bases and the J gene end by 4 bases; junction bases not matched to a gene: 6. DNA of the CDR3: TGTGCCAGCAGCCCTCGACAGGGAAGAGAGACCCAGTACTTC. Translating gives CASSPRQGRETQYF.

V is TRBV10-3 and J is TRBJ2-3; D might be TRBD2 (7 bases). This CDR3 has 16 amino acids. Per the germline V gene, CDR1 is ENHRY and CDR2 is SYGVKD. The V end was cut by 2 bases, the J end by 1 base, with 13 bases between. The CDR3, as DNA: TGTGCCATCAGTGAGATCGGGGGGCGGGGCACAGATACGCAGTATTTT. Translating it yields CAISEIGGRGTDTQYF.

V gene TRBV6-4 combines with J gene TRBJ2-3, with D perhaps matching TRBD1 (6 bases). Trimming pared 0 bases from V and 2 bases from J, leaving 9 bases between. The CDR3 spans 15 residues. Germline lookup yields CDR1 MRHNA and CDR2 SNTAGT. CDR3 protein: CASSDSTGSTDTQYF. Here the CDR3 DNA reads TGTGCCAGCAGTGACTCCACAGGGTCCACAGATACGCAGTATTTT.

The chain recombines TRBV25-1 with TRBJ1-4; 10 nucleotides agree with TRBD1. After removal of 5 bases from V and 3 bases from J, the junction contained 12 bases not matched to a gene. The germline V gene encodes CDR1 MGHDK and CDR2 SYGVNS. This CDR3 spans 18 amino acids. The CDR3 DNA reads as TGTGCCAGCAGTAGACCGGGACAGGGGTGGTGGGCTAATGAAAAACTGTTTTTT. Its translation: CASSRPGQGWWANEKLFF.

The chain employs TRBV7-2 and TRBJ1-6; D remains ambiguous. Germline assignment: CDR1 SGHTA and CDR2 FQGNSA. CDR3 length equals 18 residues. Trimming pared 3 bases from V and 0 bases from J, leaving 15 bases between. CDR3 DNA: TGTGCCAGCAGCTTTAAAACCTTCCATAGCTCCTATAATTCACCCCTCCACTTT. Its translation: CASSFKTFHSSYNSPLHF.

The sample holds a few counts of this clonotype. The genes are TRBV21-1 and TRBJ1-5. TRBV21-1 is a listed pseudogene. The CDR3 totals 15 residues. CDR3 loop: CASSESCMGNQPQHF. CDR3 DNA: TGTGCCAGCAGCGAATCATGTATGGGCAATCAGCCCCAGCATTTT.

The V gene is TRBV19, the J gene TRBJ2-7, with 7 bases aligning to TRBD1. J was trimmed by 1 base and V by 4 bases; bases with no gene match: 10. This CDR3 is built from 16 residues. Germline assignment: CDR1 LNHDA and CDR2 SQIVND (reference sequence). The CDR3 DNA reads TGTGCCAGTAGTACTAGCACAGGGGCCTTTTCCTACGAGCAGTACTTC. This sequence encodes CASSTSTGAFSYEQYF. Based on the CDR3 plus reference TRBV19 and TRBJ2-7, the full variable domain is DGGITQSPKYLFRKEGQNVTLSCEQNLNHDAMYWYRQDPGQGLRLIYYSQIVNDFQKGDIAEGYSVSREKKESFPLTVTSAQKNPTAFYLCASSTSTGAFSYEQYFGPGTRLTVT.